Below are 22 T cell receptor beta chains sequenced from a single sample in a study of cytomegalovirus exposure and HLA in healthy donors. PCR involved 60 Vbeta and 13 Jbeta primers. The method was immunoSEQ multiplex PCR; TCRdb's version includes in-frame clones alone and lacks a portion of them. The profile covers around 140,000 clones, with roughly 74% appearing a single time and over 2% taken by the ten largest. Sequenced material: PBMCs. The receptors derive from a woman between 18 and 29 years old in good health and CMV-seropositive.

Turning to this clone: Other DNA sequences within the sample encode an identical CDR3. The rearrangement uses TRBV19 and TRBJ2-5; 15 positions match TRBD2. The trim removed 4 bases at V and 5 bases at J, leaving 2 bases unmatched. Germline V gene data show CDR1 as LNHDA and CDR2 as SQIVND (reference sequence). This CDR3 comprises 15 residues. The CDR3 sequence is CASSTGTSGGETQYF. The CDR3 coding sequence is TGTGCCAGTAGTACCGGGACTAGCGGGGGGGAGACCCAGTACTTC.

This clone was recorded once. The chain recombines TRBV11-2 with TRBJ1-1; D is possibly TRBD1 (6 bases). CDR1 is SGHAT, CDR2 FQNNGV, per germline. V was shortened by 6 bases and J by 1 base, with 9 bases between the two germline ends. The CDR3 covers 13 residues. The CDR3 nucleotides are TGTGCCAGCAGTCCACAGGGGAACACTGAAGCTTTCTTT. It translates to CASSPQGNTEAFF.

The rearrangement uses TRBV5-6 and TRBJ2-7, with a weak D call TRBD1 (6 bases). Trimming stripped 1 base from V and 6 bases from J, with 17 bases between. The CDR3 has 15 amino acids. Germline CDR1 reads SGHDT; CDR2 reads YYEEEE. CDR3 sequence (DNA): TGTGCCAGCAGCTTGACGACAGGATGGGATCTCGAGCAGTACTTC. Amino acids: CASSLTTGWDLEQYF.

The rearrangement links TRBV5-1 to TRBJ2-2, with 7 bases that match TRBD1. After removal of 4 bases from V and 4 bases from J, the junction contained 4 bases not matched to a gene. Germline CDR1 SGHRS, CDR2 YFSETQ. The CDR3 is 14 amino acids. The DNA for the CDR3 is TGCGCCAGCAGCCGGGACAGCTTCACCGGGGAGCTGTTTTTT. Amino acid sequence: CASSRDSFTGELFF.

This chain links TRBV6-1 with TRBJ2-7; D perhaps matches TRBD1 (6 bases). Germline lookup yields CDR1 MNHNS and CDR2 SASEGT. This CDR3 comprises 11 residues. With 10 bases removed from V and 4 bases from J, the gap between germline ends came to 11 bases. CDR3 sequence: CATGAGYEQYF. The CDR3 DNA reads as TGTGCCACAGGGGCCGGTTACGAGCAGTACTTC.

The chain uses TRBV9 and TRBJ1-3, with 8 bases fitting TRBD1. V was pared by 3 bases and J by 3 bases, with 14 bases of the junction left unmatched. Germline V lookup: CDR1 SGDLS, CDR2 YYNGEE. The CDR3 is 18 residues long. In DNA form, the CDR3 reads TGTGCCAGCAGCGCCCGTGGAGTGGACAGGGTTGATGGAAACACCATATATTTT. Its translation: CASSARGVDRVDGNTIYF.

V is TRBV5-1 and J is TRBJ2-5, with 8 bases aligning to TRBD2. CDR1 SGHRS and CDR2 YFSETQ come from the germline V gene. The CDR3 runs 14 residues. V lost 5 bases to trimming and J lost 4 bases; unmatched junction nucleotides: 7. The CDR3 region has the DNA TGCGCCAGCAGGCCACGGGGGGGCATAGAGACCCAGTACTTC. Residues: CASRPRGGIETQYF.

The rearrangement uses TRBV6-5 and TRBJ2-1; tentatively, D is TRBD1 (6 bases). Germline V gene sequence: CDR1 MNHEY, CDR2 SVGAGI. The CDR3 consists of 14 residues. V shed 10 bases and J shed 1 base, with 14 bases lying between them. The CDR3 nucleotides are TGTGCCACCAGGGTGGGGGCATCCTACAATGAGCAGTTCTTC. It is translated as CATRVGASYNEQFF.

In this sample, this clone turned up a few times. The V gene is TRBV18, the J gene TRBJ2-3, with 8 bases identical to TRBD2. V shed 0 bases and J 0 bases; nucleotides not matched to a gene: 2. CDR3 length equals 16 residues. CDR1 is KGHSH and CDR2 is LQKENI in the germline V gene. This CDR3 is CASSPPGLGSTDTQYF. The CDR3 region has the DNA TGTGCCAGCTCACCACCGGGACTAGGTAGCACAGATACGCAGTATTTT.

This clone was counted a few times. CDR3 nucleotide sequence: TGTGCCAGCATGGGGACAGGATCCTACGAGCAGTACTTC. This encodes CASMGTGSYEQYF. This rearrangement joins TRBV13 to TRBJ2-7; TRBD1 matches at 8 bases. This CDR3 is built from 13 residues. V shed 7 bases and J 1 base; nucleotides not matched to a gene: 3. CDR1 PRHDT and CDR2 FYEKMQ come from the germline V gene (reference sequence).

CDR3 DNA: TGTGCCAGCAGCCAAGGAGGCCCCCGGGACAGCGCAACTAATGAAAAACTGTTTTTT. As protein: CASSQGGPRDSATNEKLFF. J is TRBJ1-4 and V is TRBV4-2; 7 nucleotides match TRBD1. Trimming cost V 1 base and J 0 bases; bases outside gene matches: 11. The CDR3 runs to 19 residues. The germline CDR1 and CDR2 sequences are LGHNA and YNFKEQ.

The chain carries TRBV7-9 and TRBJ2-3; tentatively, D is TRBD1 (5 bases). Trimming pared 5 bases from V and 3 bases from J, leaving 15 bases between. CDR3 length: 15 amino acids. Germline lookup yields CDR1 SEHNR and CDR2 FQNEAQ (reference sequence). In DNA form, the CDR3 reads TGTGCCAGCAGCCGGCAGGGAACGGCAACAGATACGCAGTATTTT. Its protein product is CASSRQGTATDTQYF.

The rearrangement joins TRBV2 to TRBJ1-2, with D perhaps matching TRBD1 (6 bases). Germline-derived CDR1 and CDR2 are SNHLY and FYNNEI. Trimming removed 2 bases at V and 2 bases at J, with 6 bases between. The CDR3 covers 13 residues. This chain's CDR3 is CASSEQGNYGYTF. CDR3 coding DNA: TGTGCCAGCAGTGAACAGGGGAACTATGGCTACACCTTC. Variable domain in full (rest from reference TRBV2 and TRBJ1-2): EPEVTQTPSHQVTQMGQEVILRCVPISNHLYFYWYRQILGQKVEFLVSFYNNEISEKSEIFDDQFSVERPDGSNFTLKIRSTKLEDSAMYFCASSEQGNYGYTFGSGTRLTVV.

The chain links TRBV21-1 to TRBJ1-2. TRBV21-1 is labeled a pseudogene. CDR3 length: 14 amino acids. The CDR3 here is CASSKAPIAEGYTF. The CDR3 DNA follows: TGTGCCAGCAGCAAAGCCCCTATAGCGGAGGGCTACACCTTC.

V and J are TRBV19 and TRBJ2-7, with a possible D match to TRBD2 (6 bases). The germline gives CDR1 LNHDA, CDR2 SQIVND (reference sequence). V was trimmed by 0 bases and J by 3 bases, leaving 12 bases between them. The length of the CDR3 is 15 residues. CDR3 in amino acids: CASSIEEGANYEQYF. In nucleotides, the CDR3 is TGTGCCAGTAGTATAGAGGAGGGTGCGAACTACGAGCAGTACTTC.

The CDR3 DNA reads TGCGCCAGCAGCTTGGGGCGGGGGGGTTTCCACAATGAGCAGTTCTTC. This sequence encodes CASSLGRGGFHNEQFF. V gene TRBV5-1 combines with J gene TRBJ2-1; the match to TRBD2 covers 9 bases. The CDR3 totals 16 residues. Germline V gene data show CDR1 as SGHRS and CDR2 as YFSETQ. The junction had 6 bases not matched to a gene; V was cut back by 0 bases and J by 5 bases.

This chain connects TRBV19 to TRBJ2-3; 7 bases match TRBD2. Germline-derived CDR1 and CDR2 are LNHDA and SQIVND (reference sequence). Trimming removed 8 bases from V and 0 bases from J; junction bases left unmatched: 8. The CDR3 has 15 residues. The DNA for the CDR3 is TGTGCCAGTCGTCCCGGGCGGGGGAGCACAGATACGCAGTATTTT. It specifies CASRPGRGSTDTQYF.

The chain has TRBV19 and TRBJ2-7; 7 bases agree with TRBD1. The CDR3 runs 15 residues. The trim removed 3 bases at V and 2 bases at J, leaving 7 bases unmatched. Germline CDR1 LNHDA, CDR2 SQIVND (reference sequence). This CDR3 is CASSISGTATYEQYF. CDR3 nucleotide sequence: TGTGCCAGTAGTATCTCCGGGACAGCGACCTACGAGCAGTACTTC.

The chain links TRBV30 to TRBJ2-1; 7 bases line up with TRBD2. Losses at the gene ends were 3 bases for V and 10 bases for J; bases not matched to a gene: 3. The germline CDR1 and CDR2 sequences are GTSNPN and SVGIG (reference sequence). CDR3 length equals 11 residues. The CDR3 coding sequence is TGTGCCTGGAGAATGGGACTAGAGCAGTTCTTC. It is translated as CAWRMGLEQFF.

The chain employs TRBV6-5 and TRBJ2-4; 9 nucleotides match TRBD1. The germline gives CDR1 MNHEY, CDR2 SVGAGI. The CDR3 totals 15 residues. Unmatched junction bases numbered 7, after V lost 6 bases and J lost 4 bases. The CDR3 DNA reads as TGTGCCAGCAGGGAACTGGGGACAGGGAAAAACATTCAGTACTTC. As protein: CASRELGTGKNIQYF.

The chain couples TRBV19 to TRBJ2-7; 11 bases map to TRBD1. The V gene end was trimmed by 4 bases and the J gene end by 6 bases; junction bases not matched to a gene: 2. CDR1 LNHDA and CDR2 SQIVND come from the germline V gene (reference sequence). The CDR3 runs to 13 residues. The CDR3 DNA follows: TGTGCCAGTAGTACAGGGACAGGGGGCGAGCAGTACTTC. Its translation is CASSTGTGGEQYF.

The J gene is TRBJ2-1, the V gene TRBV2; TRBD2 agrees at 7 bases. Germline V gives CDR1 SNHLY, CDR2 FYNNEI. CDR3 length: 14 amino acids. With V trimmed by 7 bases and J by 4 bases, 7 bases remained unmatched. The DNA for the CDR3 is TGTGCCAGCAAATCAGCGGGGAGTTACAATGAGCAGTTCTTC. Amino acid sequence: CASKSAGSYNEQFF.